This T cell receptor (beta chain) came from a study of blood T cells in healthy people across ages. General study findings and limits: Estimated diversity across one million T cells was deemed an underestimate. Unsorted PBMCs prevented conclusive naive versus antigen-experienced comparison.

Using a J-beta primer mix together with a sample-barcoded 5' primer, a second PCR was run for roughly 6 to 11 cycles. There were at least 2.5 million CDR3-containing paired-end reads obtained from each sample. TCRdb reprocessed the 5' RACE reads with MiXCR, giving one entry per CDR3 protein. The sample has approximately 1.5 million distinct CDR3 sequences, about 45% seen once. A note on this clonotype: Its antigen remains unidentified.

CDR1 is SQVTM, CDR2 ANQGSEA, per germline. The CDR3 runs 13 residues. V was shortened by 7 bases and J by 2 bases, with 14 bases between the two germline ends. V is TRBV29-1 and J is TRBJ2-5, with no clear D. Sequenced input: blood. The source of this sequence is a young woman in good health. As DNA, the CDR3 is TGCAGCGGGTGGGATTCTAATCAAGAGACCCAGTACTTC. This encodes CSGWDSNQETQYF.